The 7 T cell receptor beta chains below come from one sample, sequenced in a study of control samples from healthy donors and cancer patients. Clones were read by immunoSEQ multiplex PCR, and TCRdb kept only the in-frame ones, dropping some. Here the sample table reports under 200,000 clones. Sequencing input: blood. The receptors derive from a woman in her thirties in good health.

The genes are TRBV28 and TRBJ2-5; D perhaps matches TRBD1 (6 bases). The CDR3 runs to 14 residues. V gave up 7 bases and J gave up 4 bases, with 16 bases separating them. The germline V gene has CDR1 MDHEN and CDR2 SYDVKM. The CDR3 protein is CASIPGGLRETQYF. CDR3 coding DNA: TGTGCCAGCATCCCTGGGGGCCTCAGAGAGACCCAGTACTTC. The full variable domain, rest sourced from reference TRBV28 and TRBJ2-5, is DVKVTQSSRYLVKRTGEKVFLECVQDMDHENMFWYRQDPGLGLRLIYFSYDVKMKEKGDIPEGYSVSREKKERFSLILESASTNQTSMYLCASIPGGLRETQYFGPGTRLLVL.

J is TRBJ1-3 and V is TRBV28; TRBD1 matches 7 bases. The CDR3 runs to 14 residues. CDR1 is MDHEN, CDR2 SYDVKM, per germline. The V gene end was trimmed by 5 bases and the J gene end by 2 bases; junction bases not matched to a gene: 3. Here the CDR3 DNA reads TGTGCCAGCAGTCTAGACAGGGCTGGAAACACCATATATTTT. As protein: CASSLDRAGNTIYF.

The V and J genes are TRBV19 and TRBJ1-4, with D possibly being TRBD1 (5 bases). Germline lookup yields CDR1 LNHDA and CDR2 SQIVND (reference sequence). The V gene lost 3 bases and the J gene lost 8 bases, with 16 bases spanning the gap. The CDR3 contains 15 residues. The CDR3 loop reads CASSIMLNKGEKLFF. In DNA form, the CDR3 reads TGTGCCAGTAGTATCATGCTCAACAAGGGGGAAAAACTGTTTTTT.

V is TRBV4-3 and J is TRBJ2-3; 10 nucleotides agree with TRBD2. The germline gives CDR1 LGHNA, CDR2 YSLEER. V shed 0 bases and J 0 bases; nucleotides not matched to a gene: 9. This CDR3 region has 19 residues. CDR3 sequence reads: CASSQDTGAGGHSTDTQYF. CDR3 nucleotides: TGCGCCAGCAGCCAAGATACGGGAGCGGGGGGGCATAGCACAGATACGCAGTATTTT.

This sequence joins TRBV6-5 and TRBJ2-1; D gene unclear. The germline V gene encodes CDR1 MNHEY and CDR2 SVGAGI. The CDR3 length is 15 residues. Trimming shortened V by 6 bases and J by 0 bases, and 12 bases separated the two germline ends. CDR3: CASRPLHSSYNEQFF. The CDR3 region has the DNA TGTGCCAGCAGGCCCCTACACAGCTCCTACAATGAGCAGTTCTTC.

The chain combines TRBV5-6 with TRBJ1-1; D call uncertain. The CDR3 is 12 amino acids. The V end lost 2 bases, the J end lost 5 bases, and 7 bases lay between the germline ends. Looked up from germline, CDR1 is SGHDT and CDR2 is YYEEEE. Here the CDR3 DNA reads TGTGCCAGCAGCTTTATGGGGACTGAAGCTTTCTTT. Translating it yields CASSFMGTEAFF.

This chain connects TRBV28 to TRBJ1-5, with TRBD1 matching over 11 bases. Germline V gene data show CDR1 as MDHEN and CDR2 as SYDVKM. The CDR3 is 15 amino acids. V lost 4 bases and J lost 5; bases outside the gene matches: 4. Here the CDR3 reads CASSSGQGAHQPQHF. The CDR3 DNA sequence: TGTGCCAGCAGTTCAGGACAGGGGGCGCATCAGCCCCAGCATTTT.